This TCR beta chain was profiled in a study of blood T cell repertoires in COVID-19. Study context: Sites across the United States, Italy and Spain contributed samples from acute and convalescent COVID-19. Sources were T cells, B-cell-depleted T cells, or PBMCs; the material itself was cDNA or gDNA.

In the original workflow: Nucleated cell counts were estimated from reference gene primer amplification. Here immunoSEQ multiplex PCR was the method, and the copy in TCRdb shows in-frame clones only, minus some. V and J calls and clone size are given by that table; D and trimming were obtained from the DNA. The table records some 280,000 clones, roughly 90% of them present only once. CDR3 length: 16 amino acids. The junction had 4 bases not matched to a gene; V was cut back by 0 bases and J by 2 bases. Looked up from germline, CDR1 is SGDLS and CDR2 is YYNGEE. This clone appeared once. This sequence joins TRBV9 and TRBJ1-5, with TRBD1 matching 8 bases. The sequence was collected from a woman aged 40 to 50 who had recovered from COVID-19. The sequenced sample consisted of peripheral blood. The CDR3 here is CASSVGRGRGNQPQHF. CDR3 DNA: TGTGCCAGCAGCGTAGGCAGGGGGCGGGGCAATCAGCCCCAGCATTTT.